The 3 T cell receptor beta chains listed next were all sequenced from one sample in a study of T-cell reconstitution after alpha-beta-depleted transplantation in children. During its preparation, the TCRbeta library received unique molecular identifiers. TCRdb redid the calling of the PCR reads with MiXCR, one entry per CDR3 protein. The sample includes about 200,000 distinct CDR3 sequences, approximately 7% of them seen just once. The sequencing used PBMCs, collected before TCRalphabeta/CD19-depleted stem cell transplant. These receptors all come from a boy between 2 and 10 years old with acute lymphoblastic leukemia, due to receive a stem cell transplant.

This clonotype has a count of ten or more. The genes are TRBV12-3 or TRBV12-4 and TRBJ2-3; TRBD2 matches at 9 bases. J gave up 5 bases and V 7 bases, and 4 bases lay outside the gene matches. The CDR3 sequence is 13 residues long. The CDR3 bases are TGTGCCAGCATCGGCGGGGGGGAAGATACGCAGTATTTT. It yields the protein CASIGGGEDTQYF.

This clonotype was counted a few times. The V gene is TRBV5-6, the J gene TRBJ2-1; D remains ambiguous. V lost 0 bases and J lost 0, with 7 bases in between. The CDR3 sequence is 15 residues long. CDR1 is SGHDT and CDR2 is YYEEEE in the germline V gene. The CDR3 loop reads CASSLGRISYNEQFF. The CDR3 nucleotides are TGTGCCAGCAGCTTGGGCCGGATCTCCTACAATGAGCAGTTCTTC. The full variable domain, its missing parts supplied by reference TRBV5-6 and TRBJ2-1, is DAGVTQSPTHLIKTRGQQVTLRCSPKSGHDTVSWYQQALGQGPQFIFQYYEEEERQRGNFPDRFSGHQFPNYSSELNVNALLLGDSALYLCASSLGRISYNEQFFGPGTRLTVL.

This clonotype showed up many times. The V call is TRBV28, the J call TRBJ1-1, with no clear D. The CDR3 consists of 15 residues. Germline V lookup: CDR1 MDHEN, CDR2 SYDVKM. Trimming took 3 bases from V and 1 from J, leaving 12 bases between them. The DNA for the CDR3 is TGTGCCAGCAGTTTGCCGGGCGACACGAACACTGAAGCTTTCTTT. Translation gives CASSLPGDTNTEAFF.